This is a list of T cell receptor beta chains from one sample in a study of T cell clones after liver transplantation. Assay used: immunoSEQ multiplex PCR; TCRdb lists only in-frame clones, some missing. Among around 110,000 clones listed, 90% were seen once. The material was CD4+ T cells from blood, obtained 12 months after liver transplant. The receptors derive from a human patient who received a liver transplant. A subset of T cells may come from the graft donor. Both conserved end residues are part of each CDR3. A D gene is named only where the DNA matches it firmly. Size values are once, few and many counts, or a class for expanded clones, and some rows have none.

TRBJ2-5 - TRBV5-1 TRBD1 TGCGCCAGCAGCTTAGGGTGGCAGGGGGCTGGGGAGACCCAGTACTTC CASSLGWQGAGETQYF
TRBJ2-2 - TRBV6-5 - TGTGCCAGCAGATCCGGACCGAGCACCGGGGAGCTGTTTTTT CASRSGPSTGELFF
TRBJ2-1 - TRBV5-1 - TGCGCCAGCAGCTTCACCGCAGACAGTCAGGGGTACAATGAGCAGTTCTTC CASSFTADSQGYNEQFF
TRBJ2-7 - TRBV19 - TGTGCCAGTAGTATAGACTTAGGCCACGAGCAGTACTTC CASSIDLGHEQYF
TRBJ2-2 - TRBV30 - TGTGCCTGGAGCCCCGGCACAGACACCGGGGAGCTGTTTTTT CAWSPGTDTGELFF
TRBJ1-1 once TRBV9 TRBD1 TGTGCCAGCAGCGCGACAGGGGGAAACACTGAAGCTTTCTTT CASSATGGNTEAFF
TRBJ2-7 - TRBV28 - TGTGCCAGCAGTTTAGGAGTGGCTCCTACCGAGCAGTACTTC CASSLGVAPTEQYF
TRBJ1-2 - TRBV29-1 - TGCAGCGCCTGGACAAAGAACTATGGCTACACCTTC CSAWTKNYGYTF
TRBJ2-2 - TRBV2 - TGTGCCAGCAGTGAATTAGCCACCGGGGAGCTGTTTTTT CASSELATGELFF
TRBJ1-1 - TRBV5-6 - TGTGCCAGCAGCTTCCTGGGAACCTCCCTACGCTCAGACGCTTTCTTT CASSFLGTSLRSDAFF
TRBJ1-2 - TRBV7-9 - TGTGCCAGCAGCCCCTTGGACTATGGCTACACCTTC CASSPLDYGYTF
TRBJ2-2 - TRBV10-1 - TGCGCCAGGCGCCTACAGGCCTTTTTAAACACCGGGGAGCTGTTTTTT CARRLQAFLNTGELFF
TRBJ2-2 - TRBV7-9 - TGTGCCAGCAGCCCCGATCTATCTCCCCTCACCGGGGAGCTGTTTTTT CASSPDLSPLTGELFF
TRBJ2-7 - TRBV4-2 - TGTGCCAGCAGCCGGGTTGGGGGATCCTACGAGCAGTACTTC CASSRVGGSYEQYF
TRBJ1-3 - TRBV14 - TGTGCCAGCAGCCCGACCACAGACTCTGGAAACACCATATATTTT CASSPTTDSGNTIYF
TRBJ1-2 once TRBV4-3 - TGCGCCAGCAGCCAAGATAACGGCGGATTCGCGACTAACTATGGCTACACCTTC CASSQDNGGFATNYGYTF
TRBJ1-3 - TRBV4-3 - TGCGCCAGCAGCCGTGTTACAGGGAACACCATATATTTT CASSRVTGNTIYF
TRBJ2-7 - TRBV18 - TGTGCCAGCTCACCGTCCGGGACCGCCGGAGCCAGCGAGCAGTACTTC CASSPSGTAGASEQYF
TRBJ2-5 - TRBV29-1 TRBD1 TGCAGCGTTGAACCCGGACAGGGGCGGAAGACCCAGTACTTC CSVEPGQGRKTQYF
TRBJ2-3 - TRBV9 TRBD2 TGTGCCAGCAGCGTAGCTGGACTAGGCACAGATACGCAGTATTTT CASSVAGLGTDTQYF
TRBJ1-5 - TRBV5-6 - TGTGCCAGCACCCGAGGGGGGTTTAATCAGCCCCAGCATTTT CASTRGGFNQPQHF
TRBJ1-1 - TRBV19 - TGTGCCAGTATGGGGGAGGTCAAGGGCCTCGCTTTCTTT CASMGEVKGLAFF
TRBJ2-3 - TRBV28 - TGTGCCAGCAGTTCATACACGGCGTTAATATCAAGTTTAACTGCAGATACGCAGTATTTT CASSSYTALISSLTADTQYF
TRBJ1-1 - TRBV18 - TGTGCCAGCTCACCCCAACAGGGAAACACTGAAGCTTTCTTT CASSPQQGNTEAFF
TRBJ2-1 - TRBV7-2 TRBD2 TGTGCCAGCAGCTCCAGACTAGCGGGAGCTGCCTACAATGAGCAGTTCTTC CASSSRLAGAAYNEQFF
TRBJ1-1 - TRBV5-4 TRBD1 TGTGCCAGCAACCCCGGAGGGGGCTTGACTGAAGCTTTCTTT CASNPGGGLTEAFF
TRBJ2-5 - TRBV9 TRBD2 TGTGCCAGCAGCGTATCCGGGACTACTCAAGAGACCCAGTACTTC CASSVSGTTQETQYF
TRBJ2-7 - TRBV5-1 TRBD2 TGCGCCAGCAAGAGAGGACTAGCTGGTGACGAGCAGTACTTC CASKRGLAGDEQYF
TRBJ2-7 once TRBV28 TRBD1 TGTGCCAGCAGTCCAGGACAGGGGCCAACCTACGAGCAGTACTTC CASSPGQGPTYEQYF
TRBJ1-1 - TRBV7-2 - TGTGCCAGCAGCTCCAGGATGAACACTGAAGCTTTCTTT CASSSRMNTEAFF
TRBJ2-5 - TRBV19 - TGTGCCAGTAGTATGCAAGAGACCCAGTACTTC CASSMQETQYF
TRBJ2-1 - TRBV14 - TGTGCCAGCAGCCAAGAATGGGGGAGGAATTGGTACAATGAGCAGTTCTTC CASSQEWGRNWYNEQFF
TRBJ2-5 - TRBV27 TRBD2 TGTGCCAGCAGTTTCGGTCCGGGACTAGCGGGAGGAGAGGCCCAGTACTTC CASSFGPGLAGGEAQYF
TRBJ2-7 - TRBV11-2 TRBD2 TGTGCCAGCAGCTTAGATAGCGGGCGAGCATCCGAGCAGTACTTC CASSLDSGRASEQYF
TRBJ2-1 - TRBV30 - TGTGCCTGGAGTGTTAGCGGAATTTACAATGAGCAGTTCTTC CAWSVSGIYNEQFF
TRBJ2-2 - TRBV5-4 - TGTGCCAGCAGCCCGGGGGCGGGAAACACCGGGGAGCTGTTTTTT CASSPGAGNTGELFF
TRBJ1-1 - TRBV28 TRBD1 TGTGCCAGCAGTTCAGGGGGCGAAGACACTGAAGCTTTCTTT CASSSGGEDTEAFF
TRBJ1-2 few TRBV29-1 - TGCAGCGTTGAAGGCTACACCTTC CSVEGYTF
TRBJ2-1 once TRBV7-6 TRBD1 TGTGCCAGCAGCTTGAGCCCTACCGGGACAGTCCCCAATGAGCAGTTCTTC CASSLSPTGTVPNEQFF
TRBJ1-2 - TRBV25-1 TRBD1 TGTGCCAGCAGTGCGACAGGGGGGATGACGAATGGCTACACCTTC CASSATGGMTNGYTF
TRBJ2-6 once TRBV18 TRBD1 TGTGCCAGCTCACCACGGGACAGGACCCCCTCTGGGGCCAACGTCCTGACTTTC CASSPRDRTPSGANVLTF
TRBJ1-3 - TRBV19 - TGTGCCAGCCGGGGGGGTCTTAACTCTGGAAACACCATATATTTT CASRGGLNSGNTIYF
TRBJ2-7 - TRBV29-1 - TGCAGCGCCGGGAGTGAGGGGCAGTACTTC CSAGSEGQYF
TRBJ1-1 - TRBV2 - TGTGCCAGCAGTGATCAATTAAGCACTGAAGCTTTCTTT CASSDQLSTEAFF